The source of this T cell receptor (beta chain) is a study of siplizumab effects on memory and regulatory T cells. Study-wide findings and caveats: Proliferating Tregs in siplizumab cultures were never verified as suppressive. Of the alloreactive clones, only a minor fraction mapped to unstimulated subsets. Only a minority of proliferating CD4+ or CD8+ clones had an assignable naive or memory phenotype, with roughly 80-97% lacking one.

With regard to this clone: Its target is not known.

CDR3 length: 15 residues. Using immunoSEQ multiplex PCR, the repertoire was profiled, and TCRdb retains in-frame clones only, with some absent. This sample has roughly 120,000 clones; 94% occur once, and the top ten carry around 1.7%. This TCR was sampled from a human donor in good health. The V call is TRBV21-1, the J call TRBJ2-1. TRBV21-1 is given as a pseudogene. The material sequenced was non-Treg CD4+ T cells sorted from blood. The DNA for the CDR3 is TGTGCCAGCAAAGCAACAGTGACCTCGGGCAATGAGCAGTTCTTC. Encoded protein: CASKATVTSGNEQFF.